One and the same sample provided the 11 T cell receptor beta chains below, sequenced in a study of cytomegalovirus exposure and HLA in healthy donors. Clones were read by immunoSEQ multiplex PCR, and TCRdb kept only the in-frame ones, dropping some. The table has over 110,000 clones, around 84% seen once. Sequencing input: PBMCs. Source of these receptors: a man aged 18-30 years in good health and CMV-seropositive.

The V and J genes are TRBV10-3 and TRBJ2-2; 7 bases are a match to TRBD2. After removal of 6 bases from V and 1 base from J, the junction contained 2 bases not matched to a gene. The CDR3 loop spans 14 amino acids. Germline V CDR1 and CDR2: ENHRY, SYGVKD. The CDR3 DNA sequence: TGTGCCATCAGCGGGACTATGAACACCGGGGAGCTGTTTTTT. Translation: CAISGTMNTGELFF.

This clone turned up a few times. This chain uses TRBV2 with TRBJ1-5; D gene unclear. Deletions cut 3 bases from V and 0 bases from J, with 12 bases between. Per germline, CDR1 SNHLY and CDR2 FYNNEI. There are 16 residues in the CDR3. CDR3 sequence reads: CASSDSGGGSNQPQHF. The DNA of the CDR3 is TGTGCCAGCAGTGATTCAGGAGGAGGTAGCAATCAGCCCCAGCATTTT.

The CDR3 loop is CASSLTGARTYEQYF. The CDR3 nucleotides read TGTGCCAGCAGTTTGACAGGCGCCAGGACCTACGAGCAGTACTTC. This rearrangement joins TRBV6-5 to TRBJ2-7, with D perhaps TRBD1 (6 bases). CDR3 length: 15 amino acids. V was pared by 4 bases and J by 2 bases, with 15 bases between. Looked up from germline, CDR1 is MNHEY and CDR2 is SVGAGI.

The V and J genes are TRBV2 and TRBJ2-2; tentative D call: TRBD2 (5 bases). The CDR3 sequence is 12 residues long. The V end was cut by 5 bases, the J end by 7 bases, with 8 bases between. Germline CDR1 is SNHLY and CDR2 is FYNNEI. This CDR3 reads CASSIGVGELFF. CDR3 nucleotides: TGTGCCAGCAGTATCGGGGTCGGGGAGCTGTTTTTT. Supplemented by reference TRBV2 and TRBJ2-2, the full variable domain reads EPEVTQTPSHQVTQMGQEVILRCVPISNHLYFYWYRQILGQKVEFLVSFYNNEISEKSEIFDDQFSVERPDGSNFTLKIRSTKLEDSAMYFCASSIGVGELFFGEGSRLTVL.

This clone came up once. The V call is TRBV18, the J call TRBJ2-5, with TRBD2 matching over 13 bases. With 4 bases clipped from V and 3 bases from J, the junction kept 11 bases outside the gene matches. This CDR3 is built from 18 residues. The germline V gene has CDR1 KGHSH and CDR2 LQKENI. This chain's CDR3 is CASSQQKTGTSGKETQYF. For the CDR3, the DNA is TGTGCCAGCTCACAACAAAAAACCGGGACTAGCGGGAAAGAGACCCAGTACTTC. Complete variable domain (other parts from reference TRBV18 and TRBJ2-5): NAGVMQNPRHLVRRRGQEARLRCSPMKGHSHVYWYRQLPEEGLKFMVYLQKENIIDESGMPKERFSAEFPKEGPSILRIQQVVRGDSAAYFCASSQQKTGTSGKETQYFGPGTRLLVL.

V and J are TRBV6-1 and TRBJ2-7; 9 positions match TRBD1. Germline V CDR1 and CDR2: MNHNS, SASEGT. The ends lost 5 bases at V and 7 bases at J; junction bases unmatched: 9. The CDR3 runs to 14 residues. The CDR3 sequence: CASSTSGTGREQYF. DNA for the CDR3: TGTGCCAGCAGTACCTCCGGGACAGGGAGGGAGCAGTACTTC.

The J gene is TRBJ1-4, the V gene TRBV6-1, with D possibly TRBD1 on 5 matching bases. The CDR3 covers 13 residues. Per germline, CDR1 MNHNS and CDR2 SASEGT. The V and J ends lost 6 bases and 13 bases respectively, with 18 bases between them. As DNA, the CDR3 is TGTGCCAGCAGAGAGGAGGGGAGTATCACACTGTTTTTT. It codes for CASREEGSITLFF.

This rearrangement joins TRBV5-1 to TRBJ2-7; D perhaps matches TRBD1 (5 bases). Trimming left V 0 bases short and J 3 bases short, with 10 bases between. Per the germline V gene, CDR1 is SGHRS and CDR2 is YFSETQ. This CDR3 is 14 amino acids long. CDR3 nucleotides: TGCGCCAGCAGCTTGGGGGTCAGGGTCTACGAGCAGTACTTC. Protein: CASSLGVRVYEQYF.

The J gene is TRBJ1-2, the V gene TRBV6-1, with 10 nucleotides matching TRBD1. There are 13 residues in the CDR3. V lost 6 bases, J lost 10 bases, and 8 bases stayed unmatched. Germline V gene sequence: CDR1 MNHNS, CDR2 SASEGT. The CDR3 sequence: CASSIRDRGSYTF. CDR3 coding DNA: TGTGCCAGCAGCATCCGGGACAGGGGTTCCTACACCTTC.

This chain links TRBV7-2 with TRBJ2-4; tentatively, D is TRBD1 (6 bases). Germline V lookup: CDR1 SGHTA, CDR2 FQGNSA. The V and J ends lost 1 base and 4 bases respectively, with 8 bases between them. CDR3 length equals 14 residues. CDR3 sequence reads: CASSLEQGKNIQYF. In DNA form, the CDR3 reads TGTGCCAGCAGCTTAGAACAGGGAAAAAACATTCAGTACTTC.

V is TRBV5-1 and J is TRBJ2-3; maybe TRBD2 (5 bases). CDR3 size: 17 residues. Per germline, CDR1 SGHRS and CDR2 YFSETQ. The V gene lost 0 bases and the J gene lost 14 bases, with 28 bases spanning the gap. The CDR3 region is CASSLVTGFATQSSRYF. Written as DNA, the CDR3 is TGCGCCAGCAGCTTGGTAACGGGGTTCGCTACCCAGAGTAGTAGGTATTTT.